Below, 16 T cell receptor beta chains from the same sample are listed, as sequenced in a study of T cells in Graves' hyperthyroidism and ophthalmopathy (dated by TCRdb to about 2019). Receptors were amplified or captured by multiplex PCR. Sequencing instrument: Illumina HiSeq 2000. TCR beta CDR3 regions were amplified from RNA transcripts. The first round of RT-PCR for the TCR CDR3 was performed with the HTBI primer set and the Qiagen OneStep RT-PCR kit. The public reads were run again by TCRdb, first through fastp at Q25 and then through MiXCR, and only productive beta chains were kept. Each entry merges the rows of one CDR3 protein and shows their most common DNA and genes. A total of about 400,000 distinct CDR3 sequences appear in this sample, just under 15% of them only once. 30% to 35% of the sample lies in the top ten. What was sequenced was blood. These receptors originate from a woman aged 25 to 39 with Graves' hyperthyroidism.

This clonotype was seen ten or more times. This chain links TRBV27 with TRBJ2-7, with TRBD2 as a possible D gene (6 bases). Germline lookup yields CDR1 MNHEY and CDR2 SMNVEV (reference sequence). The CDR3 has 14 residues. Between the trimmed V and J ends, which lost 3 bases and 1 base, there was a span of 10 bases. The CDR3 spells CASSFGGQSYEQYF. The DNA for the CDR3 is TGTGCCAGCAGTTTCGGAGGGCAGTCCTACGAGCAGTACTTC.

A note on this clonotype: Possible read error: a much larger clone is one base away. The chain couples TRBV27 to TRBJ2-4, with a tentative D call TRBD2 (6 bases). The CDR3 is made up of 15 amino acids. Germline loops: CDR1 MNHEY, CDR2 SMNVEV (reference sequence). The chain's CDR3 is CASSRLGEAQNIQYF. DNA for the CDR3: TGTGCCAGCAGCAGACTAGGGGAAGCCCAAAACATTCAGTACTTC.

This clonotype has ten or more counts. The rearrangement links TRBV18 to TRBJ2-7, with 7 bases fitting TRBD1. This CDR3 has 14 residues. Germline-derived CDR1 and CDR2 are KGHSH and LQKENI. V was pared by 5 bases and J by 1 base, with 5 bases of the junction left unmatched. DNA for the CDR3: TGTGCCAGCTCAAATAGACAGGGATCCTACGAGCAGTACTTC. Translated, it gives CASSNRQGSYEQYF.

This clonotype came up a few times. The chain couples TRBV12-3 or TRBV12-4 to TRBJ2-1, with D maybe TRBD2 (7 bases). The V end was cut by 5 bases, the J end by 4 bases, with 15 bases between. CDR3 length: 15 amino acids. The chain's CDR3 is CASSGGAYTYNEQFF. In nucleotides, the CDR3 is TGTGCCAGCAGTGGGGGGGCTTATACTTACAATGAGCAGTTCTTC.

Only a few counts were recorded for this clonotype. CDR3 sequence reads: CASSLTAGGLNEQFF. CDR3 sequence (DNA): TGTGCCAGCAGCTTAACGGCGGGAGGGTTGAATGAGCAGTTCTTC. This chain joins TRBV7-3 and TRBJ2-1; 9 bases map to TRBD2. CDR3 size: 15 residues. Germline trimming cut 0 bases from V and 7 bases from J; bases unmatched to any gene: 4. The germline CDR1 and CDR2 sequences are SGHTA and FQGTGA.

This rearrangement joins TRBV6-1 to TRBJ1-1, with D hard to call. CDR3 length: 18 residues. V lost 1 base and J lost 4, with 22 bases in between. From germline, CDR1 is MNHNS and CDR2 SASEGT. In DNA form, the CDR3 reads TGTGCCAGCAGTGAAGGGAGCCGGGGTCCCTTTTTTAGCACTGAAGCTTTCTTT. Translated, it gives CASSEGSRGPFFSTEAFF.

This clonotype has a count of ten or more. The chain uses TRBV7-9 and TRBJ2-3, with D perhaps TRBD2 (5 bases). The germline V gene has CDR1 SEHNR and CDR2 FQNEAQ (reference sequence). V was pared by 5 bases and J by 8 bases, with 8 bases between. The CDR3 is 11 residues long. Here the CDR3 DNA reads TGTGCCAGCAGCGCCGCGGGTACGCAGTATTTT. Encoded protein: CASSAAGTQYF.

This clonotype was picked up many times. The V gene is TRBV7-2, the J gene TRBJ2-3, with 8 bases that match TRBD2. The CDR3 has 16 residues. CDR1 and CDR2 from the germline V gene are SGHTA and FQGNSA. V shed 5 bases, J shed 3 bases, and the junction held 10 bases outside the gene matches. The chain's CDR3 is CASSPLSGGPTDTQYF. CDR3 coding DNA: TGTGCCAGCAGCCCCTTAAGCGGGGGACCGACAGATACGCAGTATTTT.

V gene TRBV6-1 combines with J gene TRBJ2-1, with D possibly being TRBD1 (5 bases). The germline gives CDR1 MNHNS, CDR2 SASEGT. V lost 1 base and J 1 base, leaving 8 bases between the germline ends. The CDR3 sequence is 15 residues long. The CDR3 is CASSEVSGSYNEQFF. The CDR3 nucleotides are TGTGCCAGCAGTGAAGTTTCAGGGTCCTACAATGAGCAGTTCTTC.

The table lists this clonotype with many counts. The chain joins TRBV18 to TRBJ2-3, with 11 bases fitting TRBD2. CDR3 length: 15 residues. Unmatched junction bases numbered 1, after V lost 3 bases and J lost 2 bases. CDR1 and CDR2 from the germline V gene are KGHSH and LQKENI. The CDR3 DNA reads TGTGCCAGCTCACCGGGACTAGCGGACACAGATACGCAGTATTTT. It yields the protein CASSPGLADTDTQYF.

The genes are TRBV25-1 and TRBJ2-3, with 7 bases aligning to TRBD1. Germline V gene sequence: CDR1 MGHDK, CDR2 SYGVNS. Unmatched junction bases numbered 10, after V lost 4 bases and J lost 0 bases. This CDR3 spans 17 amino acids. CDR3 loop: CASSASTGASSTDTQYF. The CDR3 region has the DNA TGTGCCAGCAGTGCTTCCACAGGGGCTTCTAGCACAGATACGCAGTATTTT.

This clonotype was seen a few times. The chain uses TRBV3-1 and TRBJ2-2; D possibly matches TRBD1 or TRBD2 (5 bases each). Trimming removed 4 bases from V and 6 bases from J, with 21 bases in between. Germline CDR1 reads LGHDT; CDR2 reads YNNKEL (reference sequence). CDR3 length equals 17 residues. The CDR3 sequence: CASSRLGTSVPPGELFF. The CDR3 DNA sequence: TGTGCCAGCAGCCGCCTGGGGACCTCCGTTCCCCCCGGGGAGCTGTTTTTT.

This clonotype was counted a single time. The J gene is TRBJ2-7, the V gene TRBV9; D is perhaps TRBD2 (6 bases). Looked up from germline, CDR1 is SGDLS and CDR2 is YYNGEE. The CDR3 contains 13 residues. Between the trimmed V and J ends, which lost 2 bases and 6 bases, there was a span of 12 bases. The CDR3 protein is CASSVSGEPEQYF. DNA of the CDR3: TGTGCCAGCAGCGTGTCGGGAGAGCCCGAGCAGTACTTC.

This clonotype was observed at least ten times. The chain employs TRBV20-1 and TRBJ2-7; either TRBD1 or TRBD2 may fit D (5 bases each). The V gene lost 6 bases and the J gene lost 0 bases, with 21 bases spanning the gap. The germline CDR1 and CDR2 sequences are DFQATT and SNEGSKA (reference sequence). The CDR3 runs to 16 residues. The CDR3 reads CSAEVSGRGSSYEQYF. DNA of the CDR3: TGCAGTGCAGAGGTGTCGGGACGCGGAAGCTCCTACGAGCAGTACTTC.

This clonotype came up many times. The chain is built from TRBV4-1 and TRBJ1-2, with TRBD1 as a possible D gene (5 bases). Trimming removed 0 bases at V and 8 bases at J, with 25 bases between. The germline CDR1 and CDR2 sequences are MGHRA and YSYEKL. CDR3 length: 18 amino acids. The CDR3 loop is CASSQDIQDGLGGSGYTF. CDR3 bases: TGCGCCAGCAGCCAAGATATCCAAGACGGTCTGGGGGGAAGCGGCTACACCTTC.

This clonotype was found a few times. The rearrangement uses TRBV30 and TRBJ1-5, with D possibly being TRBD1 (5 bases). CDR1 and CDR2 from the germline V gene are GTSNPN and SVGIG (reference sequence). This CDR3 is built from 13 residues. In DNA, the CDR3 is TGTGTCCCAAAAGGGGCTCAGATCCAGCCCCAGCATTTT. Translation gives CVPKGAQIQPQHF.